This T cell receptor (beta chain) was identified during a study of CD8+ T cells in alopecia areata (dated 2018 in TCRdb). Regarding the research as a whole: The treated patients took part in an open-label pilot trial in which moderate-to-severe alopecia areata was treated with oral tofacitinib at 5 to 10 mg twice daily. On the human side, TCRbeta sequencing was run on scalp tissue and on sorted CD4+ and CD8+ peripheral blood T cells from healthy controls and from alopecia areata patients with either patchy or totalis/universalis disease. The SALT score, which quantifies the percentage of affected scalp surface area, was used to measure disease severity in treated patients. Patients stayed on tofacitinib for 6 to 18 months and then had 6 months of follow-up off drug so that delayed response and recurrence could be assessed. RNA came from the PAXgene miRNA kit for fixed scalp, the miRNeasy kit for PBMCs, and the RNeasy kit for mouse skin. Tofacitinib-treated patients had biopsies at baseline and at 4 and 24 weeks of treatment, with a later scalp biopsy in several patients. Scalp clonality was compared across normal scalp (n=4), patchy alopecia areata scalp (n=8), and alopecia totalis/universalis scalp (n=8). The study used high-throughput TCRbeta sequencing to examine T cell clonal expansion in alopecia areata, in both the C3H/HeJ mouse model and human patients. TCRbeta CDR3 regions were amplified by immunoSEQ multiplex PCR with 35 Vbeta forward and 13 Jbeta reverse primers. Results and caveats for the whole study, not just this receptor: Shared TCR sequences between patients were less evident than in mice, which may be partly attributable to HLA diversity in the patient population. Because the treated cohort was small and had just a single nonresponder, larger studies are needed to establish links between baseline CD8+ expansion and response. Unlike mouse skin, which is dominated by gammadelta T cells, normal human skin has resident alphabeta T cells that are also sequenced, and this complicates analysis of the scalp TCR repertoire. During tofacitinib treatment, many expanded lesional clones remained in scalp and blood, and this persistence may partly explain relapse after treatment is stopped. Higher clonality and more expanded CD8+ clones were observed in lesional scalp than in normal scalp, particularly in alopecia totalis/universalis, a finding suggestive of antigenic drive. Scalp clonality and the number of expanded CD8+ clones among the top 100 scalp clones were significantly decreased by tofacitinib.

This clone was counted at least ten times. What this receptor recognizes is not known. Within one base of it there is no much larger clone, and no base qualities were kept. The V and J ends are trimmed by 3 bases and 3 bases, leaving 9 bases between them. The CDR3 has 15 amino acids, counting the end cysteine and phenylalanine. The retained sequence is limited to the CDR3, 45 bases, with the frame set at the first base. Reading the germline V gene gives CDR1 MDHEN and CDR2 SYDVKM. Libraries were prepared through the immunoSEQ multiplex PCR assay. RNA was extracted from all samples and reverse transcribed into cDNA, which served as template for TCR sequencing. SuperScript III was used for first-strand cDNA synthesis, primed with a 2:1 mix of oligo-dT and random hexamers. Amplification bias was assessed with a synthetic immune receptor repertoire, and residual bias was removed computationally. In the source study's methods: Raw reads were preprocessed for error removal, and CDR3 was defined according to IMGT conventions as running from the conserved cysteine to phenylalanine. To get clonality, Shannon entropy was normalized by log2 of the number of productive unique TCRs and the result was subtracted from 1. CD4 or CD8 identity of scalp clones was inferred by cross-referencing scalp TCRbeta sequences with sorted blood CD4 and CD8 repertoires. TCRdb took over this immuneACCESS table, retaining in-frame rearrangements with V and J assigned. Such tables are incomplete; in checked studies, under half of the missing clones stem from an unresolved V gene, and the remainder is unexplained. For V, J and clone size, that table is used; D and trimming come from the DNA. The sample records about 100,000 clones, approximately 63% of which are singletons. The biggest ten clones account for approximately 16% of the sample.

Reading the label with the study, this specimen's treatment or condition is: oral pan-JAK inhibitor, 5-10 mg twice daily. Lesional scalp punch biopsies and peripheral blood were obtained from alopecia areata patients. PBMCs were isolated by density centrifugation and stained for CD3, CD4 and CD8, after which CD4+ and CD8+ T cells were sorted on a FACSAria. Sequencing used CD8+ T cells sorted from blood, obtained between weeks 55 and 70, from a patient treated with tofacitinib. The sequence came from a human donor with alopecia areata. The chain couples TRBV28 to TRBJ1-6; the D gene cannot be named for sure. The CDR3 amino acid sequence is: CASSLEFGYNSPLHF. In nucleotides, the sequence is TGTGCCAGCAGTTTGGAGTTTGGCTATAATTCACCCCTCCACTTT.